A few counts support the clone carrying this T cell receptor (beta chain). Individual cDNA molecules were tagged with unique molecular identifiers, the study reported. MiXCR was run by TCRdb on the 5' RACE reads, yielding one entry per CDR3 protein. Of nearly 110,000 distinct CDR3 sequences in the sample, over 8.5% were seen once. Germline V gives CDR1 DFQATT, CDR2 SNEGSKA (reference sequence). The CDR3 loop spans 14 amino acids. The J segment lost 10 bases and the V segment lost 3 bases, leaving 6 bases of the junction unmatched. The data were obtained in a study of early T cells in non-severe SARS-CoV-2 infection. The overall study: It was bulk RNA from unsorted whole blood that was sequenced, and the chains were unpaired.

Sequenced material: whole blood. The chain carries TRBV20-1 and TRBJ1-6; 10 bases map to TRBD1. This sequence originates from an adult who was a healthcare worker with PCR-confirmed SARS-CoV-2 infection or an uninfected control (not recorded which). Here the CDR3 DNA reads TGCAGTGCTAGGAGGGACAGGGGCAGCTCACCCCTCCACTTT. Residues: CSARRDRGSSPLHF.